The entry below describes one T cell receptor beta chain. Its antigen remains unknown. The data derive from a study of T cell responses to AZD1222 COVID-19 vaccine. Study information: Second-dose intervals of approximately 4 or approximately 12 weeks were pooled. General study points: White British ancestry dominated among donors, who included more females, and clonal diversity was possibly underestimated. It was only a handful of AZD1222 recipients who were seropositive at baseline.

The germline CDR1 and CDR2 sequences are SNHLY and FYNNEI. V was clipped by 5 bases and J by 6 bases; unmatched bases: 9. This CDR3 contains 14 residues. Sequenced by immunoSEQ multiplex PCR; TCRdb stores in-frame clones only, minus some. The top ten hold roughly 6.3% of the sample, which has 130,000 or so clones, about nine tenths seen once. The input for sequencing was peripheral blood, taken on day 0 of AZD1222 vaccination. This sequence originates from an adult in good health. This chain joins TRBV2 and TRBJ2-7; 8 nucleotides line up with TRBD2. In nucleotides, the CDR3 is TGTGCCAGCAGTTTTAGCGGGGCCCCTAGCGAGCAGTACTTC. It specifies CASSFSGAPSEQYF.